The present T cell receptor beta chain was sequenced within a study of blood T cell repertoires in COVID-19. Study background: Italy, Spain and the United States were the sources of the convalescent and acute COVID-19 samples. T cells, B-cell-depleted T cells, or PBMCs supplied cDNA or gDNA.

The J segment lost 6 bases and the V segment lost 2 bases, leaving 8 bases of the junction unmatched. Germline lookup yields CDR1 SGHNT and CDR2 YYREEE (reference sequence). This CDR3 spans 16 amino acids. Authors' processing steps: It was from reference gene primer amplification that nucleated cell counts were estimated. Clones were read by immunoSEQ multiplex PCR, and TCRdb kept only the in-frame ones, dropping some. The DNA was the basis for D and trimming; V, J and clone size are from that table. Of 150,000 or so clones listed, approximately 90% are singletons. Sequenced material: peripheral blood. The sequence derives from a human donor in a cohort sampled during active COVID-19. This chain links TRBV5-4 with TRBJ1-2, with 12 bases matching TRBD1. The CDR3: CASSFFGTGGANGYTF. In DNA, the CDR3 is TGTGCCAGCAGCTTTTTTGGGACAGGGGGCGCGAATGGCTACACCTTC.